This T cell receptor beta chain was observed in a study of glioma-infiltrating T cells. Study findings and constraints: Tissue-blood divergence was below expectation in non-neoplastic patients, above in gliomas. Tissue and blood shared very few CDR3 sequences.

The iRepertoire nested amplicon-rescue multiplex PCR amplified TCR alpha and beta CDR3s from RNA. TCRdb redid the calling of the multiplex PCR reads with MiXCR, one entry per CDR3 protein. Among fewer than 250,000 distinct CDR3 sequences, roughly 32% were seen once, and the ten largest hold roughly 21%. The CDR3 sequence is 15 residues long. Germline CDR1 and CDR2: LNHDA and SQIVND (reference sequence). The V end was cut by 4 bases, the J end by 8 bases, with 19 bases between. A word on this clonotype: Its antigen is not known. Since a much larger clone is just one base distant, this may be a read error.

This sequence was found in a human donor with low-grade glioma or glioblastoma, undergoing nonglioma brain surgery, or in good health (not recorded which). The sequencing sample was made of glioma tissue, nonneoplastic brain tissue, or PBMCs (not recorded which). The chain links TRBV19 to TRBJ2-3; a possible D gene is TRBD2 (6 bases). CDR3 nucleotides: TGTGCCAGTAGTAGCGGGAAAATTGAGTTCGGTACGCAGTATTTT. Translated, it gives CASSSGKIEFGTQYF.